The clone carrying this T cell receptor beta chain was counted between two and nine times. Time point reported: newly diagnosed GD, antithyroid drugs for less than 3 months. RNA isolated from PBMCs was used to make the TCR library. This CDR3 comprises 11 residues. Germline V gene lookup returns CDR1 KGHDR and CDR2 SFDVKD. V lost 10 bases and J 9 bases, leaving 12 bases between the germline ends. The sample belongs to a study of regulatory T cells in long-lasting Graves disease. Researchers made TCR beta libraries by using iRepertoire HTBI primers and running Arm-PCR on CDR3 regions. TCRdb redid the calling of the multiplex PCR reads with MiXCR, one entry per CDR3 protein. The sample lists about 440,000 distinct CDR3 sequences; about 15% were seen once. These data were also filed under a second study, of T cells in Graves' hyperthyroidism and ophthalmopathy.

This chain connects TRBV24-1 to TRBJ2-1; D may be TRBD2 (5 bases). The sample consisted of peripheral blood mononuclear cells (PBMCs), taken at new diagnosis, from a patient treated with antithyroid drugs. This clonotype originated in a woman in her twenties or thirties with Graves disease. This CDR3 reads CATSDWGEQFF. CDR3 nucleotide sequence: TGTGCCACTTCGGACTGGGGTGAGCAGTTCTTC.